Listed below are T cell receptor beta chains from one sample, sequenced in a study of Ad26.COV2.S vaccination and SARS-CoV-2 variants. TCRdb's table, derived via immunoSEQ multiplex PCR, lists solely in-frame clones and lacks some. Altogether 380,000 or so clones are present, approximately 83% being singletons, with the ten largest covering roughly 7.4%. Sample: peripheral blood, taken in a trial of Ad26.COV2.S vaccine versus placebo. The receptors were gathered from a person between 18 and 60 years old who received the Ad26.COV2.S COVID-19 vaccine or a placebo. Each CDR3 is given without its conserved first and last residue.

cdr3_aa: ASSLVSGNEQY
cdr3_length: 11
j_call: TRBJ2-7
v_call: TRBV7-2

cdr3_aa: ASSLRGMVVDTGELF
cdr3_length: 15
j_call: TRBJ2-2
v_call: TRBV13

cdr3_aa: ASRQNTGELF
cdr3_length: 10
j_call: TRBJ2-2
v_call: TRBV9

cdr3_aa: ASSWNRDYNSPLH
cdr3_length: 13
j_call: TRBJ1-6
v_call: TRBV7-9

cdr3_aa: ASSWDRASGANVLT
cdr3_length: 14
j_call: TRBJ2-6
v_call: TRBV7-3

cdr3_aa: ASSLGSGRAEETQY
cdr3_length: 14
j_call: TRBJ2-5
v_call: TRBV11-3

cdr3_aa: ASSLSGPQPQH
cdr3_length: 11
j_call: TRBJ1-5
v_call: TRBV11-2

cdr3_aa: ASSDRQMKGAF
cdr3_length: 11
j_call: TRBJ1-1
v_call: TRBV18

cdr3_aa: SASVAEQETQY
cdr3_length: 11
j_call: TRBJ2-5
v_call: TRBV20-1

cdr3_aa: AARDRGDEQY
cdr3_length: 10
j_call: TRBJ2-7
v_call: TRBV2

cdr3_aa: ASSQVRGEAF
cdr3_length: 10
j_call: TRBJ1-1
v_call: TRBV4-1

cdr3_aa: ASSPNRDSNEKLF
cdr3_length: 13
j_call: TRBJ1-4
v_call: TRBV18

cdr3_aa: ASSLTGLSTDTQY
cdr3_length: 13
j_call: TRBJ2-3
v_call: TRBV5-1

cdr3_aa: ATAGQTYEQY
cdr3_length: 10
j_call: TRBJ2-7
v_call: TRBV10-3